This T cell receptor beta chain was obtained from a study of regulatory T cells (dated by TCRdb to 2017 to 2018). For the study in its entirety: The study compared T-cell receptor beta repertoires of sorted regulatory, conventional CD4+ and CD8+ T cells between CD3G-deficient patients and healthy controls.

For the multiplex PCR, 52 forward TRBV primers and 13 reverse TRBJ primers were used, and amplification bias was corrected with both assay-based and computational methods. Within the immunoSEQ assay, multiplex PCR amplified rearranged TRB loci from genomic DNA. Sequencing of the TRB amplicons was done on an Illumina HiSeq platform. The paper's processing steps were these. Raw sequences were error-filtered and aligned to reference gene sequences by custom algorithms and were subsequently analyzed with the immunoSEQ online tools. Productive and nonproductive TRB rearrangement frequencies were evaluated among both unique and total sequences. For TRB CDR3 positions 6 and 7, hydrophobicity together with amino acid composition served as the basis for assessing self-reactivity potential. Groups were compared by t tests, Mann-Whitney tests or two-way ANOVA performed in Prism software. In its TCRdb copy, this immuneACCESS table keeps in-frame sequences only and misses some clones. Where compared with another copy, unresolved V genes explain less than half of these, and the others have no known cause. That table is the source of V, J and clone size, and D and trimming were worked out from the DNA. Across this sample there are 21,000 or so clones, with approximately 93% seen only once. Together, the top ten hold 3.5% of the sample.

The germline V gene yields MDHEN for CDR1 and SYDVKM for CDR2. At the junction V is shortened by 1 base and J by 8 bases, with 12 bases in between. From the cysteine up to the phenylalanine, the CDR3 has a length of 15 residues. Here the CDR3 DNA is all that survives: 45 bases in frame from base 1. Evidence of autoimmunity was present in all CD3G-deficient patients, and the autoimmunity was more severe in two of the patients. Patients were tested at ages ranging from 2 to 39 years, and reduced naive and increased memory CD4+ and CD8+ T-cell proportions were found in the patients. The patient group comprised more than 5 individuals with CD3G deficiency. Patient samples and clinical data came from an international physician network spanning the United States, Europe and Asia. Peripheral blood mononuclear cells were isolated by Ficoll density separation. A FACSAria cell sorter was used to isolate CD3+ CD8+ CD4- T cells.

Broad study findings and their caveats: CD8+ T cells from patients showed a nonsignificant trend toward lower Shannon entropy than control CD8+ cells. In patients, repertoires had restricted unique TRB V-J pairs and skewed V and J gene usage, with regulatory T cells showing the most marked changes.

Comment on this clone: Its recognized antigen is unknown. No much larger clone exists at a distance of one base, and base qualities are not known.

The chain couples TRBV28 to TRBJ1-6; a tentative D call is TRBD1 (5 bases match). This receptor was identified in a child aged 2-9 years with CD3G deficiency. Sequenced input: CD8+ T cells sorted from blood. The CDR3 has the sequence CASSLFGARDSPLHF. The sequence in DNA is TGTGCCAGCAGTTTATTCGGGGCGCGGGATTCACCCCTCCACTTT. With the rest looked up from the reference TRBV28 and TRBJ1-6 genes rather than sequenced, the full variable domain is DVKVTQSSRYLVKRTGEKVFLECVQDMDHENMFWYRQDPGLGLRLIYFSYDVKMKEKGDIPEGYSVSREKKERFSLILESASTNQTSMYLCASSLFGARDSPLHFGNGTRLTVT.